This T cell receptor (beta chain) was found in a study of cytomegalovirus exposure and HLA in healthy donors. Study summary: A previous analysis identified approximately 120 million unique TCR beta sequences derived from around 200 million T cells. Samples from HLA-typed donors yielded approximately 88 million unique TCRs in an early data release.

About this clone itself: Its cognate antigen is unknown.

From germline, CDR1 is KGHSH and CDR2 LQKENI. The CDR3 length is 16 residues. Trimming cost V 5 bases and J 2 bases; bases outside gene matches: 8. The PCR contained 60 Vbeta and 13 Jbeta primers. Method: immunoSEQ multiplex PCR; TCRdb's copy keeps in-frame clones and lacks some. The top ten hold approximately 2% of the sample, which has 110,000 to 150,000 clones, over 60% seen once. Notes on the study in general: A later analysis found most CMV-associated TCR beta chains apparently HLA-restricted.

The chain employs TRBV18 and TRBJ2-7; 11 positions agree with TRBD1. The sample consisted of PBMCs. The TCR was taken from a man aged 40-49 years in good health and CMV-seronegative. The CDR3 DNA sequence: TGTGCCAGCTCAACGGGACAGGGGGGGTCCACCTACGAGCAGTACTTC. Translating it yields CASSTGQGGSTYEQYF.